The rows below give T cell receptor beta chains drawn from one sample of a study of T cells after yellow fever vaccination. MiXCR was run by TCRdb on the 5' RACE reads, yielding one entry per CDR3 protein. Of over 300,000 distinct CDR3 sequences in the sample, around 6.8% were seen once. The sequenced sample was PBMCs, obtained about 49 days after the first yellow fever vaccination. The receptors come from a man between 18 and 29 years old who received the YFV17D yellow fever vaccine. Both conserved end residues are part of each CDR3. The D gene is left open where the match is weak. Some rows mark clone size as missing; the rest say once, few, many or name a class of expanded clone.

V	J	D	size	DNA	CDR3
TRBV2	TRBJ2-7	TRBD2	.	TGTGCCAGCAGTGGAGGACTAGTCCCCTACGAGCAGTACTTC	CASSGGLVPYEQYF
TRBV18	TRBJ2-5	.	few	TGTGCCAGCTCACCTCCGGGACATCAAGAGACCCAGTACTTC	CASSPPGHQETQYF
TRBV7-3	TRBJ2-2	.	many	TGTGCCAGCAGCCCCGGGTCCCACACCGGGGAGCTGTTTTTT	CASSPGSHTGELFF
TRBV30	TRBJ2-7	TRBD1	once	TGTGCCTGGAGTCGAACCCCGCAGGGGGCCCCTTACAAGCAGTACTTC	CAWSRTPQGAPYKQYF
TRBV12-3/TRBV12-4	TRBJ2-5	TRBD1	many	TGTGCCAGCAGTGCTGGGACAGGGGGCCTGGAGACCCAGTACTTC	CASSAGTGGLETQYF
TRBV5-1	TRBJ2-3	.	many	TGCGCCAGCAGCAAGGACTCCCACCCGTCAGATACGCAGTATTTT	CASSKDSHPSDTQYF
TRBV4-2	TRBJ2-1	TRBD2	few	TGTGCCAGCAGCCAAGAGAGCGGGGGGGCCCTTGAGCAGTTCTTC	CASSQESGGALEQFF
TRBV7-9	TRBJ1-1	.	.	TGTGCCAGCAGCTTGCAGGCTGGCACTGAAGCTTTCTTT	CASSLQAGTEAFF
TRBV4-1	TRBJ1-2	TRBD1	few	TGCGCCAGCAGCCAAGCAACATACACAGGGGGCCCCTATGGCTACACCTTC	CASSQATYTGGPYGYTF
TRBV5-1	TRBJ2-7	TRBD1	many	TGCGCCAGCAGCTTGGGGGGGCAGGGGGCCCTCGAGCAGTACTTC	CASSLGGQGALEQYF
TRBV5-1	TRBJ1-6	TRBD1	few	TGCGCCAGCAGGCAAACAGGGGGCGCGGGTAACTCACCCCTCCACTTT	CASRQTGGAGNSPLHF
TRBV24-1	TRBJ2-2	TRBD1	.	TGTGCCACCAGTGCCTCGGGACAGCAACTACTTACCGGGGAGCTGTTTTTT	CATSASGQQLLTGELFF
TRBV5-1	TRBJ1-2	.	few	TGCGCCAGCAGCTTCGGCAGCTCTAACTATGGCTACACCTTC	CASSFGSSNYGYTF
TRBV7-9	TRBJ1-4	.	few	TGTGCCAACCGGACGGAAGTAACTAATGAAAAACTGTTTTTT	CANRTEVTNEKLFF
TRBV7-2	TRBJ2-5	.	many	TGTGCCAGCAGCCAGAGGTGGTCCCAAGAGACCCAGTACTTC	CASSQRWSQETQYF
TRBV25-1	TRBJ2-1	.	.	TGTGCCAGCAGTGCTGCCCGGGTGCTCAATGAGCAGTTCTTC	CASSAARVLNEQFF
TRBV29-1	TRBJ1-1	.	many	TGCAGCGTTGACGGTTCTACTGAAGCTTTCTTT	CSVDGSTEAFF
TRBV24-1	TRBJ2-3	TRBD1	.	TGTGCCACCAGTGACCCGACAGGGGGCGATGATACGCAGTATTTT	CATSDPTGGDDTQYF
TRBV4-3	TRBJ2-1	.	few	TGCGCCAGCAGCCCACAGCCGTACAATGAGCAGTTCTTC	CASSPQPYNEQFF
TRBV1	TRBJ2-7	.	many	TGCACCAGCAGGCGGGGGTTCGAGCAGTACTTC	CTSRRGFEQYF
TRBV6-1	TRBJ1-5	TRBD1	few	TGTGCCAGCAGTGGAGGGACAGGGGGCTTTCGACAGCCCCAGCATTTT	CASSGGTGGFRQPQHF
TRBV12-3/TRBV12-4	TRBJ2-7	.	.	TGTGCCAGCAAGATCTCCGGCGGCGCCTACGAGCAGTACTTC	CASKISGGAYEQYF
TRBV24-1	TRBJ2-5	.	.	TGTGCCACCAGTGATTTGTCGGAGACCCAGTACTTC	CATSDLSETQYF
TRBV29-1	TRBJ1-1	.	.	TGCAGCGTGGGACTGATGAACACTGAAGCTTTCTTT	CSVGLMNTEAFF
TRBV3-1	TRBJ1-6	TRBD1	few	TGTGCCAGCAGCCAAGATCGGACAGGGCGACCCCTCCACTTT	CASSQDRTGRPLHF
TRBV9	TRBJ2-1	TRBD2	few	TGTGCCAGCAGCGTAGCGGGGGGGCCGTCGATAAATGAGCAGTTCTTC	CASSVAGGPSINEQFF
TRBV18	TRBJ2-3	.	few	TGTGCCAGCTCAAGCTTCGGGGGTCGCACAGATACGCAGTATTTT	CASSSFGGRTDTQYF
TRBV20-1	TRBJ2-5	.	.	TGCAGTGCCCAAATCGCGATCGAAGTGGAGACCCAGTACTTC	CSAQIAIEVETQYF
TRBV29-1	TRBJ1-1	.	few	TGCAGCGCGAGGGAGAGTGGTACTGAAGCTTTCTTT	CSARESGTEAFF
TRBV9	TRBJ1-2	TRBD1	few	TGTGCCAGCAGCGTATCCCCGGGACAGCAAGATGGCTACACCTTC	CASSVSPGQQDGYTF
TRBV12-3/TRBV12-4	TRBJ2-3	.	many	TGTGCCAGCAGCTTAGCGCCGGGCACAGATACGCAGTATTTT	CASSLAPGTDTQYF
TRBV30	TRBJ2-7	.	few	TGTGCCTGGAGTAGTGGCATGGGGAGGACCAACTACGAGCAGTACTTC	CAWSSGMGRTNYEQYF
TRBV20-1	TRBJ1-2	TRBD1	few	TGCAGTGCTAGACATTCAGGGGGCGCCTATGGCTACACCTTC	CSARHSGGAYGYTF
TRBV12-3/TRBV12-4	TRBJ2-2	.	few	TGTGCCAGCAGTTTTGGGGGATCCGGGACCGGGGAGCTGTTTTTT	CASSFGGSGTGELFF
TRBV6-1	TRBJ1-1	.	many	TGTGCCAGCAGTAGCCCTCTACAGATTGAAGCTTTCTTT	CASSSPLQIEAFF
TRBV7-8	TRBJ2-6	.	few	TGTGCCAGCAGAAGGGACTCTGGGGCCAACGTCCTGACTTTC	CASRRDSGANVLTF
TRBV5-1	TRBJ2-3	.	few	TGCGCCAGCAACGTCGCAGATACGCAGTATTTT	CASNVADTQYF
TRBV5-4	TRBJ2-5	TRBD2	.	TGTGCCAGCAGCTTTCGGCTAGCGGGGGAAGAGACCCAGTACTTC	CASSFRLAGEETQYF
TRBV5-5	TRBJ2-1	.	many	TGTGCCAGCAGCGGCCCCCGGGGTCTGCATGAGCAGTTCTTC	CASSGPRGLHEQFF
TRBV28	TRBJ2-3	.	.	TGTGCCAGCAGCTCCGTGGGACGGGTGGGCACAGATACGCAGTATTTT	CASSSVGRVGTDTQYF
TRBV5-5	TRBJ1-1	.	many	TGTGCCAGCAGCTTGGGGGCGCCCGGTGGTACTGAAGCTTTCTTT	CASSLGAPGGTEAFF
TRBV6-1	TRBJ2-5	TRBD2	.	TGTGCCAGCAGTCCCGGACTAGCGGGGGGTCTGGAGACCCAGTACTTC	CASSPGLAGGLETQYF
TRBV27	TRBJ1-6	.	few	TGTGCCAGCAGTGCCGCGGGGACCTCACCCCTCCACTTT	CASSAAGTSPLHF